This TCR beta chain derives from a study of tumor-infiltrating lymphocytes in oesophageal squamous cell carcinoma. TCRdb re-analysed the PCR reads in MiXCR, keeping a single row per CDR3 protein. This sample yields over 10,000 distinct CDR3 sequences, of which 55% are seen a single time; roughly 42% belongs to the top ten. This clonotype was seen ten or more times. Germline V gene lookup returns CDR1 SGHAT and CDR2 FQNNGV. The V gene end was trimmed by 6 bases and the J gene end by 3 bases; junction bases not matched to a gene: 3. The CDR3 runs 15 residues. The sequence derives from a female donor with esophageal squamous cell carcinoma. Sequenced: esophageal tumor tissue. The chain carries TRBV11-2 and TRBJ2-3; 13 nucleotides line up with TRBD2. CDR3 coding DNA: TGTGCCAGCAGAACTAGCGGGGGGGGAACAGATACGCAGTATTTT. Residues: CASRTSGGGTDTQYF.